A single sample is the source of the 5 T cell receptor beta chains below, sequenced in a study of cytomegalovirus exposure and HLA in healthy donors. The PCR contained 60 Vbeta and 13 Jbeta primers. The data were produced by immunoSEQ multiplex PCR, yet TCRdb's version contains in-frame clones alone and is incomplete. The table includes over 110,000 clones, around three quarters detected once. Sequenced input: PBMCs. These receptors all stem from a woman under 30 in good health and CMV-seropositive.

This rearrangement joins TRBV4-1 to TRBJ1-3; weak D call: TRBD1 (6 bases). CDR3 length equals 18 residues. CDR1 and CDR2 from the germline V gene are MGHRA and YSYEKL. The V end lost 3 bases, the J end lost 2 bases, and 20 bases lay between the germline ends. CDR3 protein: CASSQVLQGPITGNTIYF. For the CDR3, the DNA is TGCGCCAGCAGCCAGGTACTACAGGGCCCCATAACTGGAAACACCATATATTTT.

This clone was found once. The chain has TRBV13 and TRBJ1-1; D uncertain. The CDR3 sequence is 12 residues long. The germline V and J ends were trimmed by 5 bases and 8 bases, with 12 bases remaining between them. Per germline, CDR1 PRHDT and CDR2 FYEKMQ (reference sequence). The CDR3 spells CASSLRPGEAFF. The CDR3 DNA sequence: TGTGCCAGCAGCCTAAGACCGGGGGAAGCTTTCTTT.

The chain combines TRBV7-9 with TRBJ2-7; 9 bases map to TRBD2. From germline, CDR1 is SEHNR and CDR2 FQNEAQ (reference sequence). The J segment lost 6 bases and the V segment lost 3 bases, leaving 6 bases of the junction unmatched. The CDR3 has 14 amino acids. In DNA form, the CDR3 reads TGTGCCAGCAGCTTCGGGCTAGCGGGGATCGAGCAGTACTTC. The encoded protein is CASSFGLAGIEQYF.

The rearrangement joins TRBV6-1 to TRBJ1-2, with 9 bases fitting TRBD1. This CDR3 has 14 residues. CDR1 and CDR2 (germline): MNHNS, SASEGT. V shed 4 bases, J shed 5 bases, and the junction held 5 bases outside the gene matches. CDR3 coding DNA: TGTGCCAGCAGTGCAGCGGACAGGGGATATGGCTACACCTTC. The encoded protein is CASSAADRGYGYTF.

The gene calls are TRBV19 and TRBJ2-3; 10 positions match TRBD2. This CDR3 has 15 residues. V lost 6 bases, J lost 5 bases, and 8 bases stayed unmatched. The germline gives CDR1 LNHDA, CDR2 SQIVND (reference sequence). DNA for the CDR3: TGTGCCAGTAGCTTTGTGAGCGGGGGGGAAGATACGCAGTATTTT. This translates into CASSFVSGGEDTQYF.